Presented here are 16 T cell receptor beta chains from one specimen sequenced in a study of CD8+CD57+ T cells in acquired aplastic anemia. Those patients picked for sequencing had displayed CD8+CD57+ cell expansion on flow cytometry. Investigators profiled TCR beta VDJ and CDR3 from genomic DNA template. TCRdb re-called the reads through MiXCR, storing one row per CDR3 protein. The data show around 430,000 distinct CDR3 sequences, around 30% seen once. Sequenced material: sorted CD4+, CD8+, or CD8+CD57+ T cells (not recorded which) from PBMCs. These receptors were taken from a human donor with aplastic anemia.

In this sample, this clonotype turned up a few times. V and J are TRBV30 and TRBJ1-5; D might be TRBD1 (5 bases). The CDR3 runs to 13 residues. V lost 5 bases and J lost 7, with 15 bases in between. Germline V lookup: CDR1 GTSNPN, CDR2 SVGIG (reference sequence). CDR3 DNA: TGTGCCTGGGCAGGTGGGACGGAACAGCCCCAGCATTTT. Translated: CAWAGGTEQPQHF. Together with reference TRBV30 and TRBJ1-5, the CDR3 gives the full variable domain: SQTIHQWPATLVQPVGSPLSLECTVEGTSNPNLYWYRQAAGRGLQLLFYSVGIGQISSEVPQNLSASRPQDRQFILSSKKLLLSDSGFYLCAWAGGTEQPQHFGDGTRLSIL.

The chain has TRBV10-2 and TRBJ1-5, with D possibly being TRBD1 (5 bases). This CDR3 has 12 residues. Germline CDR1 is WSHSY and CDR2 is SAAADI. V was trimmed by 8 bases and J by 7 bases, leaving 12 bases between them. The CDR3 here is CASPGFLQPQHF. Written as DNA, the CDR3 is TGCGCCAGCCCAGGGTTTTTGCAGCCCCAGCATTTT.

The rearrangement joins TRBV14 to TRBJ1-2; unclear D gene. Germline V gene sequence: CDR1 SGHDN, CDR2 FVKESK. Trimming cost V 5 bases and J 8 bases, with 21 bases left between them. The CDR3 runs to 15 residues. The CDR3 protein is CASSVVPQIGHGYTF. The CDR3 DNA is TGTGCCAGCAGCGTTGTTCCCCAGATCGGCCACGGCTACACCTTC.

This clonotype was seen at least ten times. The J gene is TRBJ2-1, the V gene TRBV29-1; possibly TRBD2 for D (6 bases). V gave up 4 bases and J gave up 3 bases, with 10 bases separating them. The CDR3 is 13 amino acids. In germline, CDR1 is SQVTM, CDR2 ANQGSEA. CDR3 DNA sequence: TGCAGCGTTGTCCCGGGACTCTACAATGAGCAGTTCTTC. As protein: CSVVPGLYNEQFF.

The chain recombines TRBV6-1 with TRBJ2-7; 11 positions agree with TRBD2. The length of the CDR3 is 16 residues. In germline, CDR1 is MNHNS, CDR2 SASEGT. Losses at the gene ends were 5 bases for V and 2 bases for J; bases not matched to a gene: 8. CDR3 loop: CASSISGTSGTYEQYF. DNA of the CDR3: TGTGCCAGCAGTATTTCGGGGACTAGCGGTACCTACGAGCAGTACTTC.

This clonotype showed up many times. The V gene is TRBV7-2, the J gene TRBJ1-1; TRBD1 might be the D (6 bases). V lost 5 bases to trimming and J lost 3 bases, with 13 bases between them. From germline, CDR1 is SGHTA and CDR2 FQGNSA. CDR3 length equals 14 residues. The CDR3 DNA is TGTGCCAGCAGCGAACAGGGTAGGGACACTGAAGCTTTCTTT. Protein: CASSEQGRDTEAFF.

This clonotype appeared many times. The V gene is TRBV25-1, the J gene TRBJ2-5; TRBD1 might be the D (6 bases). Germline assignment: CDR1 MGHDK and CDR2 SYGVNS. The V end was cut by 5 bases, the J end by 7 bases, with 14 bases between. This CDR3 contains 13 residues. The CDR3 nucleotides read TGTGCCAGCAGTAACGGACAGATGGGGACCCAGTACTTC. The encoded protein is CASSNGQMGTQYF.

This clonotype was seen more than once but under ten times. The chain employs TRBV9 and TRBJ2-2, with D perhaps assigned TRBD1 or TRBD2 (6 bases each). Germline V CDR1 and CDR2: SGDLS, YYNGEE. V was trimmed by 2 bases and J by 0 bases, leaving 8 bases between them. The CDR3 loop spans 15 amino acids. DNA for the CDR3: TGTGCCAGCAGCGTCGGGGGCGCGAACACCGGGGAGCTGTTTTTT. Its protein product is CASSVGGANTGELFF.

This clonotype was observed many times. The gene calls are TRBV19 and TRBJ2-7, with 9 bases matching TRBD1. From germline, CDR1 is LNHDA and CDR2 SQIVND (reference sequence). This CDR3 spans 14 amino acids. V shed 8 bases, J shed 2 bases, and the junction held 7 bases outside the gene matches. CDR3 nucleotide sequence: TGTGCCAGTCGGGTGGGACAGGGAGCCTACGAGCAGTACTTC. It codes for CASRVGQGAYEQYF.

This clonotype was observed many times. This chain links TRBV15 with TRBJ2-7; weak D call: TRBD1 (6 bases). Germline-derived CDR1 and CDR2 are LNHNV and YYDKDF (reference sequence). The CDR3 consists of 15 residues. Trimming took 1 base from V and 4 from J, leaving 14 bases between them. CDR3 nucleotides: TGTGCCACCAGCAGAGTGGACAGCCGTGGGTACGAGCAGTACTTC. Encoded protein: CATSRVDSRGYEQYF.

The J gene is TRBJ2-3, the V gene TRBV6-1; D gene uncertain. The CDR3 totals 14 residues. Germline V gene data show CDR1 as MNHNS and CDR2 as SASEGT. Trimming cost V 6 bases and J 4 bases, with 14 bases left between them. CDR3 nucleotides: TGTGCCAGCAGACTGGACCGGTCTTCAGATACGCAGTATTTT. Translation: CASRLDRSSDTQYF.

The rearrangement links TRBV25-1 to TRBJ1-2; 8 bases match TRBD1. Germline V lookup: CDR1 MGHDK, CDR2 SYGVNS. The CDR3 consists of 15 residues. Trimming cost V 2 bases and J 5 bases; bases outside gene matches: 7. The CDR3 reads CASSEQGAEMYGYTF. The CDR3 coding sequence is TGTGCCAGCAGTGAACAGGGGGCTGAGATGTATGGCTACACCTTC.

The rearrangement joins TRBV9 to TRBJ2-1; D uncertain. The CDR3 loop spans 15 amino acids. Germline CDR1 reads SGDLS; CDR2 reads YYNGEE. V was cut by 3 bases and J by 0 bases, with 10 bases left in between. The chain's CDR3 is CASSAGRSSYNEQFF. For the CDR3, the DNA is TGTGCCAGCAGCGCCGGACGGAGCTCCTACAATGAGCAGTTCTTC.

The rearrangement uses TRBV7-3 and TRBJ1-2; D is perhaps TRBD1 (6 bases). The length of the CDR3 is 12 residues. With 5 bases removed from V and 6 bases from J, the gap between germline ends came to 10 bases. Germline V gives CDR1 SGHTA, CDR2 FQGTGA. CDR3 amino acids: CASSTQGNGYTF. The DNA for the CDR3 is TGTGCCAGCAGCACGCAGGGGAATGGCTACACCTTC.

This clonotype was counted many times. The chain joins TRBV9 to TRBJ1-5, with TRBD1 identical over 8 bases. The CDR3 runs 15 residues. V lost 4 bases to trimming and J lost 4 bases; unmatched junction nucleotides: 7. Germline V CDR1 and CDR2: SGDLS, YYNGEE. The CDR3 sequence: CASSRQTGANQPQHF. The CDR3 bases are TGTGCCAGCAGCCGACAGACAGGGGCAAATCAGCCCCAGCATTTT.

The chain joins TRBV20-1 to TRBJ1-3; D is unresolved. The CDR3 extends over 13 amino acids. With 4 bases removed from V and 4 bases from J, the gap between germline ends came to 11 bases. Germline V gene sequence: CDR1 DFQATT, CDR2 SNEGSKA (reference sequence). The CDR3 spells CSANQVGGNTIYF. For the CDR3, the DNA is TGCAGTGCTAATCAGGTTGGCGGAAACACCATATATTTT.